This entry is about one T cell receptor beta chain. Its cognate antigen is unknown. The time point is: peripheral blood 6 weeks after treatment start. This record belongs to a study of PD-L1 blockade in urothelial cancer. Study overall: Previous chemotherapy exposure amounted to 0 to 3 regimens for patients. General study findings and limits: In blood sampled pretreatment, TCR clonality below the median predicted better survival.

J gave up 5 bases and V 1 base, and 10 bases lay outside the gene matches. The V gene's germline CDR1 is MDHEN and CDR2 SYDVKM. This CDR3 region has 16 residues. Assay used: immunoSEQ multiplex PCR; TCRdb lists only in-frame clones, some missing. Seen here are more than 60,000 clones, 85% to 90% observed once, and the top ten hold about 11%. V usage is TRBV28 and J usage is TRBJ1-1; 7 bases map to TRBD1. Specimen: PBMCs, collected around atezolizumab (anti-PD-L1) treatment. This TCR derives from a man in his 60s with urothelial cancer. CDR3 amino acids: CASSLSFVAGGTEAFF. Written as DNA, the CDR3 is TGTGCCAGCAGTTTATCTTTTGTAGCAGGGGGAACTGAAGCTTTCTTT.